Following are 25 T cell receptor beta chains from one sample sequenced in a study of cytomegalovirus exposure and HLA in healthy donors. The PCR ran on 60 Vbeta and 13 Jbeta primers. Data came from immunoSEQ multiplex PCR; TCRdb stores just in-frame clones and leaves some out. The sample has more than 200,000 clones, 55% to 75% seen once. Sequencing was carried out using PBMCs. The source of these receptors is a man in his forties in good health and CMV-seropositive.

This clone was seen a few times. This rearrangement joins TRBV29-1 to TRBJ2-1; maybe TRBD1 (6 bases). The germline gives CDR1 SQVTM, CDR2 ANQGSEA. The CDR3 runs to 11 residues. Deletions cut 4 bases from V and 6 bases from J, with 7 bases between. CDR3 in DNA: TGCAGCGTTGGCAGGGGCAATGAGCAGTTCTTC. This gives the protein CSVGRGNEQFF.

CDR3 loop: CASSGEMDSPLHF. In DNA, the CDR3 is TGTGCCAGCTCGGGAGAAATGGATTCACCCCTCCACTTT. This sequence joins TRBV9 and TRBJ1-6; D uncertain. This CDR3 is built from 13 residues. The V end was cut by 7 bases, the J end by 8 bases, with 13 bases between. CDR1 and CDR2 from the germline V gene are SGDLS and YYNGEE.

This chain connects TRBV29-1 to TRBJ2-4; D perhaps matches TRBD1 (5 bases). CDR1 SQVTM and CDR2 ANQGSEA come from the germline V gene. The CDR3 extends over 15 amino acids. V dropped 0 bases and J dropped 2 bases, with 11 bases sitting between them. This chain's CDR3 is CSVEEGVGSKNIQYF. The CDR3 nucleotides read TGCAGCGTTGAAGAAGGGGTGGGATCCAAAAACATTCAGTACTTC.

The chain combines TRBV5-1 with TRBJ2-3, with a possible D match to TRBD2 (6 bases). Germline values: CDR1 SGHRS, CDR2 YFSETQ. The CDR3 runs to 13 residues. Trimming shortened V by 3 bases and J by 3 bases, and 8 bases separated the two germline ends. The DNA of the CDR3 is TGCGCCAGCAGCTGGGACTTTACAGATACGCAGTATTTT. It codes for CASSWDFTDTQYF.

V gene TRBV12-5 combines with J gene TRBJ1-6; D not certain. The CDR3 is made up of 13 amino acids. The ends were cut back, 1 base at V and 7 bases at J, with 5 bases in the middle. CDR1 is LGHNT, CDR2 FRNRAP, per germline. The DNA for the CDR3 is TGTGCTAGTGGTTTGGGCAGAAATTCACCCCTCCACTTT. Protein: CASGLGRNSPLHF. Filled out from reference TRBV12-5 and TRBJ1-6, the complete variable domain reads DARVTQTPRHKVTEMGQEVTMRCQPILGHNTVFWYRQTMMQGLELLAYFRNRAPLDDSGMPKDRFSAEMPDATLATLKIQPSEPRDSAVYFCASGLGRNSPLHFGNGTRLTVT.

The chain employs TRBV28 and TRBJ2-6; 9 bases line up with TRBD1. Per the germline V gene, CDR1 is MDHEN and CDR2 is SYDVKM. V lost 6 bases to trimming and J lost 1 base; unmatched junction nucleotides: 10. CDR3 length equals 18 residues. CDR3 sequence (DNA): TGTGCCAGCAGGAGCCCGGGACAGGGAGGGTCTGGGGCCAACGTCCTGACTTTC. Amino acid sequence: CASRSPGQGGSGANVLTF.

This chain connects TRBV15 to TRBJ1-3; D unresolved. Between the trimmed V and J ends, which lost 0 bases and 4 bases, there was a span of 7 bases. The CDR3 totals 14 residues. Germline V gene sequence: CDR1 LNHNV, CDR2 YYDKDF (reference sequence). The CDR3, as DNA: TGTGCCACCAGCAGAGATTTCTTCGGAAACACCATATATTTT. Its protein product is CATSRDFFGNTIYF.

This clone came up a few times. V and J are TRBV19 and TRBJ2-7; D perhaps matches TRBD2 (6 bases). V dropped 3 bases and J dropped 0 bases, with 15 bases sitting between them. Germline lookup yields CDR1 LNHDA and CDR2 SQIVND (reference sequence). The CDR3 is made up of 16 amino acids. CDR3 amino acids: CASSMRRGGSSYEQYF. The CDR3 DNA reads as TGTGCCAGTAGTATGCGGCGGGGTGGGAGCTCCTACGAGCAGTACTTC.

This sequence joins TRBV28 and TRBJ2-1; 7 nucleotides line up with TRBD2. Germline V gene lookup returns CDR1 MDHEN and CDR2 SYDVKM. This CDR3 has 15 residues. The junction had 10 bases not matched to a gene; V was cut back by 3 bases and J by 8 bases. The DNA for the CDR3 is TGTGCCAGCAGTTTGGGGGGGGAAGGAGAAGATGAGCAGTTCTTC. It codes for CASSLGGEGEDEQFF.

This chain links TRBV10-2 with TRBJ2-5, with 12 bases identical to TRBD2. TRBJ2-7 matches the DNA end more closely, so the J call is doubtful. The CDR3 length is 17 residues. CDR1 is WSHSY and CDR2 is SAAADI in the germline V gene. Here the CDR3 reads CASSSIGLAGFSYEQYF. The CDR3 DNA sequence: TGCGCCAGCAGTTCTATCGGACTAGCGGGGTTCTCCTACGAGCAGTACTTC.

The chain couples TRBV5-6 to TRBJ1-5; D gene uncertain. This CDR3 spans 15 amino acids. Trimming took off 5 bases at V and 4 bases at J, with 16 bases between the two ends. Per germline, CDR1 SGHDT and CDR2 YYEEEE. The CDR3 loop is CASSKDRVGNQPQHF. As DNA, the CDR3 is TGTGCCAGCAGTAAAGACCGGGTCGGGAATCAGCCCCAGCATTTT.

The chain combines TRBV18 with TRBJ2-5; unclear D gene. Trimming pared 2 bases from V and 1 base from J, leaving 17 bases between. The CDR3 loop spans 17 amino acids. Germline CDR1 and CDR2: KGHSH and LQKENI. In DNA form, the CDR3 reads TGTGCCAGCTCACCAATTATCGCCTACAGAACCCAAGAGACCCAGTACTTC. Residues: CASSPIIAYRTQETQYF.

This clone turned up a few times. This chain uses TRBV9 with TRBJ1-6; 8 nucleotides line up with TRBD1. CDR3 length: 16 amino acids. Per germline, CDR1 SGDLS and CDR2 YYNGEE. The ends lost 3 bases at V and 9 bases at J; junction bases unmatched: 11. The CDR3 region has the DNA TGTGCCAGCAGCGCGGGGGACAGGCGCATGGGTTCACCCCTCCACTTT. Its translation: CASSAGDRRMGSPLHF.

The rearrangement joins TRBV19 to TRBJ1-5, with D maybe TRBD1 (5 bases). Deletions cut 4 bases from V and 4 bases from J, with 8 bases between. Germline V gene lookup returns CDR1 LNHDA and CDR2 SQIVND (reference sequence). This CDR3 is 13 amino acids long. CDR3 coding DNA: TGTGCCAGTAGTACCGGGGGGAATCAGCCCCAGCATTTT. The encoded protein is CASSTGGNQPQHF.

This clone has only a few counts. A junction boundary mismatches the germline segment, possibly from a read error. The chain employs TRBV5-8 and TRBJ2-7, with D perhaps TRBD2 (5 bases). The CDR3 runs to 11 residues. Germline-derived CDR1 and CDR2 are SGHTS and YDEGEE. The CDR3: CGGYTAYEQCF. The DNA of the CDR3 is TGTGGAGGGTATACAGCCTACGAGCAGTGCTTC.

The CDR3 is CASSQDRGQEYRGYEQYF. CDR3 in DNA: TGCGCCAGCAGCCAAGATCGGGGACAGGAGTATCGGGGGTACGAGCAGTACTTC. The rearrangement uses TRBV4-3 and TRBJ2-7, with 8 bases matching TRBD1. The germline V gene encodes CDR1 LGHNA and CDR2 YSLEER. The trim removed 0 bases at V and 4 bases at J, leaving 14 bases unmatched. The CDR3 spans 18 residues.

The gene calls are TRBV7-2 and TRBJ2-7, with D maybe TRBD1 (6 bases). Trimming took off 2 bases at V and 0 bases at J, with 8 bases between the two ends. The CDR3 has 14 amino acids. Per germline, CDR1 SGHTA and CDR2 FQGNSA. CDR3 in amino acids: CASSLQGISYEQYF. CDR3 nucleotide sequence: TGTGCCAGCAGCTTACAGGGGATCTCCTACGAGCAGTACTTC.

This chain joins TRBV28 and TRBJ1-6; 7 bases map to TRBD1. With 7 bases clipped from V and 10 bases from J, the junction kept 13 bases outside the gene matches. Germline V gene lookup returns CDR1 MDHEN and CDR2 SYDVKM. The CDR3 is 15 amino acids. Here the CDR3 reads CASNDQDRDGSPLHF. CDR3 DNA sequence: TGTGCCAGCAACGACCAAGACAGGGACGGGTCACCCCTCCACTTT.

The chain is built from TRBV11-2 and TRBJ2-7, with 9 bases identical to TRBD1. CDR1 is SGHAT and CDR2 is FQNNGV in the germline V gene. V lost 6 bases and J lost 5; bases outside the gene matches: 14. This CDR3 region has 16 residues. The CDR3 coding sequence is TGTGCCAGCAGTTCGCAGCCGGGACAGGGTAACAACGAGCAGTACTTC. Protein sequence: CASSSQPGQGNNEQYF.

The chain uses TRBV5-5 and TRBJ2-7, with a possible D match to TRBD1 (6 bases). Germline V gives CDR1 SGHKS, CDR2 YYEKEE (reference sequence). This CDR3 is 14 amino acids long. V shed 4 bases and J shed 0 bases, with 11 bases lying between them. CDR3: CASSIPGVSYEQYF. DNA of the CDR3: TGTGCCAGCAGCATCCCAGGGGTCTCCTACGAGCAGTACTTC.

V usage is TRBV6-7 and J usage is TRBJ1-6, with D tentatively TRBD1 (5 bases). TRBV6-7 has ORF status, its function being uncertain. The CDR3 spans 16 residues. The V end lost 2 bases, the J end lost 0 bases, and 8 bases lay between the germline ends. The CDR3 sequence: CASSYPGLSYNSPLHF. For the CDR3, the DNA is TGTGCCAGCAGTTACCCAGGGCTCTCCTATAATTCACCCCTCCACTTT.

The chain recombines TRBV6-5 with TRBJ2-7; 7 nucleotides match TRBD1. V gave up 5 bases and J gave up 3 bases; unmatched junction bases: 7. The CDR3 is made up of 14 amino acids. Germline CDR1 MNHEY, CDR2 SVGAGI. CDR3 sequence (DNA): TGTGCCAGCAGTCCCGGGCCAGGGGGCTACGAGCAGTACTTC. Translating gives CASSPGPGGYEQYF.

The chain combines TRBV11-2 with TRBJ2-3, with 8 bases identical to TRBD1. From germline, CDR1 is SGHAT and CDR2 FQNNGV. J lost 6 bases, V lost 2 bases, and 13 bases had no gene match. The CDR3 is 17 residues long. The CDR3 DNA follows: TGTGCCAGCAGCTTAACAGGGGGTTTGTATTTCCCCGATACGCAGTATTTT. As protein: CASSLTGGLYFPDTQYF.

V gene TRBV15 combines with J gene TRBJ1-4; D is unresolved. The CDR3 has 16 residues. V lost 1 base to trimming and J lost 0 bases, with 9 bases between them. CDR1 LNHNV and CDR2 YYDKDF come from the germline V gene (reference sequence). The DNA of the CDR3 is TGTGCCACCAGCAGAGGGGAGCTTGCAACTAATGAAAAACTGTTTTTT. This codes for CATSRGELATNEKLFF. The full variable domain, its missing parts supplied by reference TRBV15 and TRBJ1-4, is DAMVIQNPRYQVTQFGKPVTLSCSQTLNHNVMYWYQQKSSQAPKLLFHYYDKDFNNEADTPDNFQSRRPNTSFCFLDIRSPGLGDTAMYLCATSRGELATNEKLFFGSGTQLSVL.

About this clone: Other DNA sequences of this sample code for an identical CDR3. The J gene is TRBJ2-2, the V gene TRBV11-3; no reliable D call. CDR3 length: 12 amino acids. Germline CDR1 is SGHNT and CDR2 is YENEEA. Trimming pared 4 bases from V and 5 bases from J, leaving 5 bases between. CDR3 residues: CASSSGTGELFF. In DNA, the CDR3 is TGTGCCAGCAGCTCCGGGACCGGGGAGCTGTTTTTT.